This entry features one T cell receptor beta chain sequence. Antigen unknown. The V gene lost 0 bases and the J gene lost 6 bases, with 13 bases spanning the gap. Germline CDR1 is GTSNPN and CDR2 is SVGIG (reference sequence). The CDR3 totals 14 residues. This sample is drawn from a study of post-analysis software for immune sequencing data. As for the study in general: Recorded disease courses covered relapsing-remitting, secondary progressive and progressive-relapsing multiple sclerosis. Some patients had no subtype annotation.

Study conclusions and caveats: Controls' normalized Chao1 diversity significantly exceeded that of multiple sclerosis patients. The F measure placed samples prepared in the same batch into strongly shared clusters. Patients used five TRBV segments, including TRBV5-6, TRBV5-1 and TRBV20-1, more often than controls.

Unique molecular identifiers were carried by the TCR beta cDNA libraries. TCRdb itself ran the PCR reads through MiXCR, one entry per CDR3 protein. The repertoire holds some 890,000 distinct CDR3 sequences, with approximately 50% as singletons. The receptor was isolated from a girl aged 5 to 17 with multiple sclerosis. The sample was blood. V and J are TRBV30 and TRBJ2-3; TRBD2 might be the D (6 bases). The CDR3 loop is CAWSVRRGRDTQYF. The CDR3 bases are TGTGCCTGGAGTGTACGGAGAGGGAGGGATACGCAGTATTTT.